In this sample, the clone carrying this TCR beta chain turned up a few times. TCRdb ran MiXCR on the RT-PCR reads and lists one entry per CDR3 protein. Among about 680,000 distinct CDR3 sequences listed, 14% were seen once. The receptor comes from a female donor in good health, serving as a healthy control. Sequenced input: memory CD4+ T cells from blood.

The CDR3 reads CSVVGVAGKGNIQYF. In DNA, the CDR3 is TGCAGTGTCGTGGGGGTAGCGGGGAAGGGGAACATTCAGTACTTC. The genes are TRBV20-1 and TRBJ2-4, with TRBD2 matching over 8 bases. This CDR3 comprises 15 residues. The V segment lost 7 bases and the J segment 7 bases; nucleotides outside the gene matches: 15. In germline, CDR1 is DFQATT, CDR2 SNEGSKA (reference sequence).